These 32 T cell receptor beta chains originate from one sample sequenced in a study of blood T cell repertoires in COVID-19. Profiling relied on immunoSEQ multiplex PCR, and the TCRdb table lists in-frame clones only, not all of them. This repertoire shows roughly 190,000 clones, approximately 85% found once; its top ten account for 7.5% to 9.5%. The sequencing input was peripheral blood. Receptors were obtained from a woman aged 60-75 years with acute or convalescent COVID-19.

The rearrangement joins TRBV18 to TRBJ1-1; D gene uncertain. V lost 6 bases, J lost 0 bases, and 23 bases lay in between. Germline CDR1 KGHSH, CDR2 LQKENI. This CDR3 is 18 amino acids long. The CDR3: CASSLNSAAGVMNTEAFF. Here the CDR3 DNA reads TGTGCCAGCTCCCTCAACTCAGCAGCTGGAGTAATGAACACTGAAGCTTTCTTT.

This clone occurred once. This rearrangement joins TRBV10-3 to TRBJ1-5; a weak D match, TRBD1 (5 bases). The germline CDR1 and CDR2 sequences are ENHRY and SYGVKD. This CDR3 is built from 15 residues. V was clipped by 0 bases and J by 7 bases, with 13 bases between them. The CDR3 is CAISESIGVEQPQHF. CDR3 in DNA: TGTGCCATCAGTGAGTCAATAGGGGTTGAGCAGCCCCAGCATTTT.

V and J are TRBV3-1 (or the pseudogene TRBV3-2) and TRBJ1-1; D not resolved. The CDR3 covers 14 residues. Per the germline V gene, CDR1 is LGHDT and CDR2 is YNNKEL (reference sequence). Trimming removed 3 bases from V and 1 base from J, with 9 bases in between. The CDR3 protein is CASSQVSGNTEAFF. DNA of the CDR3: TGTGCCAGCAGCCAGGTGTCAGGGAACACTGAAGCTTTCTTT.

The V gene is TRBV29-1, the J gene TRBJ2-5, with D maybe TRBD2 (6 bases). The CDR3 sequence is 13 residues long. CDR1 and CDR2 from the germline V gene are SQVTM and ANQGSEA. The germline V and J ends were trimmed by 8 bases and 4 bases, with 17 bases remaining between them. CDR3 in DNA: TGCAGCCTAGAGCGGGTGAGGGGAGAGACCCAGTACTTC. Protein product: CSLERVRGETQYF.

This rearrangement joins TRBV5-1 to TRBJ2-1; 8 nucleotides line up with TRBD2. The CDR3 is 15 amino acids. The germline V gene encodes CDR1 SGHRS and CDR2 YFSETQ. V lost 3 bases and J lost 8; bases outside the gene matches: 10. CDR3 sequence reads: CASSSFGGDVDEQFF. DNA for the CDR3: TGCGCCAGCAGCTCTTTCGGGGGGGATGTCGATGAGCAGTTCTTC.

This clone is a singleton in its sample. The chain carries TRBV19 and TRBJ2-1; 7 bases are shared with TRBD2. The germline CDR1 and CDR2 sequences are LNHDA and SQIVND (reference sequence). The CDR3 sequence is 15 residues long. V lost 9 bases to trimming and J lost 0 bases; unmatched junction nucleotides: 8. The chain's CDR3 is CASAQAGSSYNEQFF. The CDR3 nucleotides are TGTGCCAGCGCTCAAGCGGGAAGCTCCTACAATGAGCAGTTCTTC.

This clone was seen only once. This chain uses TRBV6-1 with TRBJ1-1, with D unresolved. The CDR3 loop spans 16 amino acids. Germline CDR1 reads MNHNS; CDR2 reads SASEGT. Trimming removed 0 bases at V and 4 bases at J, with 15 bases between. CDR3 sequence reads: CASSEALRGYGTEAFF. DNA of the CDR3: TGTGCCAGCAGTGAAGCGCTTCGGGGTTATGGCACTGAAGCTTTCTTT.

CDR3 DNA sequence: TGCGCCAGCAGCTTGGCGGGGACAGGGGGCATGGGGATGAACACTGAAGCTTTCTTT. It yields the protein CASSLAGTGGMGMNTEAFF. The chain joins TRBV5-1 to TRBJ1-1, with TRBD1 identical over 12 bases. Germline V gene data show CDR1 as SGHRS and CDR2 as YFSETQ. The ends lost 0 bases at V and 0 bases at J; junction bases unmatched: 9. CDR3 size: 19 residues. Looking up the rest from reference TRBV5-1 and TRBJ1-1 gives the full variable domain: KAGVTQTPRYLIKTRGQQVTLSCSPISGHRSVSWYQQTPGQGLQFLFEYFSETQRNKGNFPGRFSGRQFSNSRSEMNVSTLELGDSALYLCASSLAGTGGMGMNTEAFFGQGTRLTVV.

The chain has TRBV27 and TRBJ1-5; 7 nucleotides line up with TRBD1. Germline V gene sequence: CDR1 MNHEY, CDR2 SMNVEV (reference sequence). The J segment lost 3 bases and the V segment lost 5 bases, leaving 7 bases of the junction unmatched. The CDR3 runs to 15 residues. CDR3 region: CASSPLGQPNQPQHF. CDR3 bases: TGTGCCAGCAGTCCGCTGGGACAGCCCAATCAGCCCCAGCATTTT.

This sequence joins TRBV6-6 and TRBJ1-3; D is undetermined. Germline CDR1 is MNHNY and CDR2 is SVGAGI (reference sequence). The CDR3 extends over 16 amino acids. V was pared by 5 bases and J by 0 bases, with 14 bases between. The CDR3 loop reads CASSLGLGGSGNTIYF. The CDR3 coding sequence is TGTGCCAGCAGTCTCGGGCTGGGAGGCTCTGGAAACACCATATATTTT.

The chain carries TRBV7-6 and TRBJ1-4, with TRBD1 identical over 7 bases. The J segment lost 5 bases and the V segment lost 4 bases, leaving 16 bases of the junction unmatched. Germline CDR1 and CDR2: SGHVS and FNYEAQ. This CDR3 comprises 18 residues. In DNA form, the CDR3 reads TGTGCCAGCAGCTCGACCGGGACAGCCCCAAGAGGGAATGAAAAACTGTTTTTT. It is translated as CASSSTGTAPRGNEKLFF.

V gene TRBV9 combines with J gene TRBJ2-1, with 10 nucleotides matching TRBD2. Germline trimming cut 4 bases from V and 7 bases from J; bases unmatched to any gene: 8. Per germline, CDR1 SGDLS and CDR2 YYNGEE. This CDR3 is 15 amino acids long. CDR3: CASSPRGSGRNEQFF. CDR3 in DNA: TGTGCCAGCAGCCCCCGGGGTAGCGGGAGGAATGAGCAGTTCTTC.

This clone was seen once. V is TRBV28 and J is TRBJ1-5; 7 positions match TRBD1. V dropped 4 bases and J dropped 6; count of bases not matched to a gene: 12. Germline V lookup: CDR1 MDHEN, CDR2 SYDVKM. The CDR3 length is 16 residues. CDR3 bases: TGTGCCAGCAGTTCCCCGGGAGACAGGGTGGGTCAGCCCCAGCATTTT. Encoded protein: CASSSPGDRVGQPQHF.

This clone appeared once. The V gene is TRBV30, the J gene TRBJ2-7; D is undetermined. This CDR3 region has 11 residues. Germline V lookup: CDR1 GTSNPN, CDR2 SVGIG (reference sequence). V was pared by 2 bases and J by 7 bases, with 9 bases between. DNA for the CDR3: TGTGCCTGGAGTTCTCTATTGGAGCAGTACTTC. It codes for CAWSSLLEQYF.

The CDR3 bases are TGCAGCGTCGATAAGGACTCTTTGACCGGGGAGCTGTTTTTT. Its translation is CSVDKDSLTGELFF. J is TRBJ2-2 and V is TRBV29-1; possible D gene TRBD2, 5 bases. This CDR3 contains 14 residues. Trimming cost V 6 bases and J 5 bases, with 16 bases left between them. Germline V gives CDR1 SQVTM, CDR2 ANQGSEA.

This chain uses TRBV4-1 with TRBJ1-4; D is unclear. The V end was cut by 1 base, the J end by 2 bases, with 14 bases between. The CDR3 covers 17 residues. Germline V gives CDR1 MGHRA, CDR2 YSYEKL. The DNA of the CDR3 is TGCGCCAGCAGCCAAGGGCCTCCAGGCTCCACTAATGAAAAACTGTTTTTT. Translation gives CASSQGPPGSTNEKLFF.

The V gene is TRBV21-1, the J gene TRBJ2-1; the table's D gene call, TRBD2, was not cross checked with the DNA. TRBV21-1 is flagged as a pseudogene. The CDR3 is 16 residues long. CDR3: CASSKKSGPEGNEQFF. In nucleotides, the CDR3 is TGTGCCAGCAGCAAAAAATCCGGGCCGGAGGGCAATGAGCAGTTCTTC.

The table lists this clone with a count of one. The chain employs TRBV12-3 or TRBV12-4 and TRBJ2-3, with 7 bases fitting TRBD2. V lost 6 bases and J lost 4; bases outside the gene matches: 4. The length of the CDR3 is 13 residues. The CDR3 DNA reads as TGTGCCAGCAGCGGTGGGAGGGCAGATACGCAGTATTTT. It yields the protein CASSGGRADTQYF.

In this sample, this clone turned up once. The V gene is TRBV5-1, the J gene TRBJ1-2; 10 nucleotides match TRBD1. Germline assignment: CDR1 SGHRS and CDR2 YFSETQ. This CDR3 is 15 amino acids long. Trimming cost V 3 bases and J 4 bases; bases outside gene matches: 6. Here the CDR3 DNA reads TGCGCCAGCAGCTCAGACAGGGGGCAGATCTATGGCTACACCTTC. Its protein is CASSSDRGQIYGYTF.

V is TRBV7-2 and J is TRBJ2-7; TRBD2 is a possible D gene (6 bases). V was pared by 3 bases and J by 0 bases, with 12 bases between. CDR3 length: 15 amino acids. The germline gives CDR1 SGHTA, CDR2 FQGNSA. CDR3 region: CASSLGRGSSYEQYV. The CDR3 DNA follows: TGTGCCAGCAGCTTGGGGCGGGGTAGCTCCTACGAGCAGTACGTC.

This clone was seen only once. The J gene is TRBJ2-3, the V gene TRBV28; TRBD2 agrees at 11 bases. Germline V gene sequence: CDR1 MDHEN, CDR2 SYDVKM. Trimming cost V 8 bases and J 4 bases; bases outside gene matches: 8. The CDR3 runs 15 residues. CDR3 loop: CASHLSGRAPDTQYF. The CDR3 nucleotides are TGTGCCAGCCACCTTAGCGGGAGGGCCCCAGATACGCAGTATTTT.

The chain is built from TRBV19 and TRBJ1-1; 7 bases map to TRBD1. V shed 4 bases and J 5 bases; nucleotides not matched to a gene: 19. Germline values: CDR1 LNHDA, CDR2 SQIVND (reference sequence). This CDR3 comprises 18 residues. The CDR3 here is CASSTYSGPRTGRTEAFF. CDR3 DNA sequence: TGTGCCAGTAGTACCTACTCCGGGCCGCGGACAGGACGGACTGAAGCTTTCTTT.

The chain joins TRBV12-2 to TRBJ2-1; TRBD2 is taken as the D call from the table, unchecked against the DNA. TRBV12-2 represents a pseudogene. There are 14 residues in the CDR3. The chain's CDR3 is CASRLVRGFNEQFF. The DNA of the CDR3 is TGTGCAAGTCGCTTAGTGAGAGGGTTCAATGAGCAGTTCTTC.

This rearrangement joins TRBV9 to TRBJ2-7, with TRBD1 as a possible D gene (6 bases). Trimming stripped 0 bases from V and 6 bases from J, with 10 bases between. The CDR3 totals 13 residues. The germline CDR1 and CDR2 sequences are SGDLS and YYNGEE. CDR3 protein: CASSVATGSEQYF. DNA of the CDR3: TGTGCCAGCAGCGTAGCCACAGGGAGCGAGCAGTACTTC.

The chain is built from TRBV30 and TRBJ1-4; 9 positions agree with TRBD1. The CDR3 covers 14 residues. With 3 bases clipped from V and 7 bases from J, the junction kept 6 bases outside the gene matches. Per the germline V gene, CDR1 is GTSNPN and CDR2 is SVGIG (reference sequence). The CDR3 coding sequence is TGTGCCTGGAGGGACAGGGGTATAGGTGAAAAACTGTTTTTT. Translated, it gives CAWRDRGIGEKLFF.

This sequence joins TRBV6-5 and TRBJ2-5, with 10 bases aligning to TRBD2. This CDR3 spans 15 amino acids. CDR1 and CDR2 from the germline V gene are MNHEY and SVGAGI. Trimming at V came to 4 bases and at J to 4 bases, leaving 6 bases not matched to a gene. CDR3 in amino acids: CASSWASGRIETQYF. In DNA form, the CDR3 reads TGTGCCAGCAGTTGGGCTAGCGGGAGAATAGAGACCCAGTACTTC.

The V gene is TRBV6-1, the J gene TRBJ1-5; possibly TRBD1 for D (6 bases). From germline, CDR1 is MNHNS and CDR2 SASEGT. Trimming removed 2 bases at V and 5 bases at J, with 7 bases between. CDR3 size: 13 residues. CDR3 sequence: CASSEHRDQPQHF. The CDR3 DNA reads as TGTGCCAGCAGTGAACACAGGGATCAGCCCCAGCATTTT.

The gene calls are TRBV29-1 and TRBJ1-1, with D uncertain. Per the germline V gene, CDR1 is SQVTM and CDR2 is ANQGSEA. The CDR3 is 13 residues long. The V gene lost 6 bases and the J gene lost 4 bases, with 15 bases spanning the gap. As DNA, the CDR3 is TGCAGCGTACGAACACACCCGGGCACTGAAGCTTTCTTT. Amino acid sequence: CSVRTHPGTEAFF.

The chain combines TRBV6-5 with TRBJ1-1, with D hard to call. Trimming shortened V by 5 bases and J by 10 bases, and 17 bases separated the two germline ends. Germline V gene data show CDR1 as MNHEY and CDR2 as SVGAGI. This CDR3 is 13 amino acids long. CDR3 region: CASSPDYQSGAFF. The CDR3 DNA reads TGTGCCAGCAGTCCGGACTACCAAAGCGGAGCTTTCTTT.

The genes are TRBV19 and TRBJ2-1; D is perhaps TRBD1 (5 bases). V was trimmed by 7 bases and J by 0 bases, leaving 13 bases between them. CDR3 length: 15 residues. Germline CDR1 reads LNHDA; CDR2 reads SQIVND (reference sequence). CDR3 protein: CASKRDSSSYNEQFF. For the CDR3, the DNA is TGTGCCAGTAAGAGAGACAGTAGCTCCTACAATGAGCAGTTCTTC.

The CDR3 DNA reads as TGTGCCAGCAGTGACAGGGGATGGGATGGCTACACCTTC. This gives the protein CASSDRGWDGYTF. The genes are TRBV6-1 and TRBJ1-2, with D perhaps TRBD1 (6 bases). The CDR3 loop spans 13 amino acids. Germline loops: CDR1 MNHNS, CDR2 SASEGT. Trimming stripped 3 bases from V and 6 bases from J, with 11 bases between.

The V and J genes are TRBV7-2 and TRBJ2-7; 9 bases line up with TRBD2. Germline CDR1 and CDR2: SGHTA and FQGNSA. V lost 5 bases, J lost 7 bases, and 9 bases stayed unmatched. CDR3 length: 14 residues. CDR3 DNA: TGTGCCAGCAGCCTTCTACGGCGGGAGGGAGAGCAGTACGTC. Encoded protein: CASSLLRREGEQYV.